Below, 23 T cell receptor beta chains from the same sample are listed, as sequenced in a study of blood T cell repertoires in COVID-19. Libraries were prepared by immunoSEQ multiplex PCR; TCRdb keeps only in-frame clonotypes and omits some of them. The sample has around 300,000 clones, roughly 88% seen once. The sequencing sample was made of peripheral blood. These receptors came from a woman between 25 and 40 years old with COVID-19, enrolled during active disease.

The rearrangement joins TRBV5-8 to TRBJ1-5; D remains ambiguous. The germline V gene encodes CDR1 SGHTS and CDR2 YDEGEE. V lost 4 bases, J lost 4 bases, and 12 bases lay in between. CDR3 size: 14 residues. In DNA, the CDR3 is TGTGCCAGCAGCAGGAGGACGGATAATCAGCCCCAGCATTTT. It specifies CASSRRTDNQPQHF.

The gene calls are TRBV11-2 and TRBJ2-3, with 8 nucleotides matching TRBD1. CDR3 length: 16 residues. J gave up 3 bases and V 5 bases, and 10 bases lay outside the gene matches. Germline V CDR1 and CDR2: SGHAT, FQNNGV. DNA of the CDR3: TGTGCCAGCAGCATCGACAGGGGTGGCCCGACAGATACGCAGTATTTT. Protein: CASSIDRGGPTDTQYF. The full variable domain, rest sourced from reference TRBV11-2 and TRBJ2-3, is EAGVAQSPRYKIIEKRQSVAFWCNPISGHATLYWYQQILGQGPKLLIQFQNNGVVDDSQLPKDRFSAERLKGVDSTLKIQPAKLEDSAVYLCASSIDRGGPTDTQYFGPGTRLTVL.

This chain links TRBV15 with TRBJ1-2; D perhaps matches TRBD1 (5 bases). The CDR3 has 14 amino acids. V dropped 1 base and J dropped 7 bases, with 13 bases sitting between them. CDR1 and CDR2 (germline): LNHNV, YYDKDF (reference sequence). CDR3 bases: TGTGCCACCAGCAGAGTGGGCAGGGAGGCTGGCTACACCTTC. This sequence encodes CATSRVGREAGYTF.

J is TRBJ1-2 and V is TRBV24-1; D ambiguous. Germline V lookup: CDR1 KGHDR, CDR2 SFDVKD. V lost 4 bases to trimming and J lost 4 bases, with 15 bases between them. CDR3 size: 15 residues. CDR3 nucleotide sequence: TGTGCCACCAGTGACCAGACGCCAGGAATCTATGGCTACACCTTC. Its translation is CATSDQTPGIYGYTF.

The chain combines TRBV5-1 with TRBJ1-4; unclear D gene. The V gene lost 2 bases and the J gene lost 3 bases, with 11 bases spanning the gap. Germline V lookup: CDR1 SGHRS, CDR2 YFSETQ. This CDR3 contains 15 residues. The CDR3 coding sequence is TGCGCCAGCAGCTTTAAATCCAGTCCTAATGAAAAACTGTTTTTT. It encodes CASSFKSSPNEKLFF.

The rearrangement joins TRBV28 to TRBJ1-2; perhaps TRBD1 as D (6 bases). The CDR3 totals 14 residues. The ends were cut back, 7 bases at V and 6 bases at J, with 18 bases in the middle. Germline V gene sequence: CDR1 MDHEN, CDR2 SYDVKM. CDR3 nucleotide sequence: TGTGCCAGCAAACAGACAGGTCCCCCCCATGGCTACACCTTC. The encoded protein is CASKQTGPPHGYTF.

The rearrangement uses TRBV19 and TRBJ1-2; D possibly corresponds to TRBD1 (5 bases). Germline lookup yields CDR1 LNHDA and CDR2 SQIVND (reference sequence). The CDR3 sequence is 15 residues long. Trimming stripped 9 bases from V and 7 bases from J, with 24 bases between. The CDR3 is CASPDLGRGRGGYTF. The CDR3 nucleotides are TGTGCCAGCCCTGACCTTGGGAGGGGTAGGGGTGGCTACACCTTC.

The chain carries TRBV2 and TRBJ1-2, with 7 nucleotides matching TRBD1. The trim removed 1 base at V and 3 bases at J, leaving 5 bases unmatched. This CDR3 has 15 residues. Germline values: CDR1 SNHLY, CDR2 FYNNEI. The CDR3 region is CASSEGTGGYYGYTF. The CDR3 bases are TGTGCCAGCAGTGAAGGGACAGGCGGGTACTATGGCTACACCTTC.

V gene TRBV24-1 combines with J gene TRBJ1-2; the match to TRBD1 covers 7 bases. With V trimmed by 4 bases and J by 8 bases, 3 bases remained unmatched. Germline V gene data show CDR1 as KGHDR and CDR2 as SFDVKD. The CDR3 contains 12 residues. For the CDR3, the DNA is TGTGCCACCAGTGACCCACAGGGGGGCTACACCTTC. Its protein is CATSDPQGGYTF.

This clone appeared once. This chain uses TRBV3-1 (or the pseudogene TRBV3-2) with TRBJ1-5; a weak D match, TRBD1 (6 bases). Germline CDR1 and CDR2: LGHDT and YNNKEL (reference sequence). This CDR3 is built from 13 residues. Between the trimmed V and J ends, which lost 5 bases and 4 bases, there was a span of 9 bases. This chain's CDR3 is CASSFGQNQPQHF. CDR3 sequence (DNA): TGTGCCAGCAGCTTCGGACAGAATCAGCCCCAGCATTTT.

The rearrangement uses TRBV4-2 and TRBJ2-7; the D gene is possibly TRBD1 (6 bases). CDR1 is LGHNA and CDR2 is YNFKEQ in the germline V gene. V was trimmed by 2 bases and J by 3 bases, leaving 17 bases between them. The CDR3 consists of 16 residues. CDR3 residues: CASSQRAAQGIYEQYF. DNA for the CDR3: TGTGCCAGCAGCCAACGTGCGGCCCAGGGGATCTACGAGCAGTACTTC.

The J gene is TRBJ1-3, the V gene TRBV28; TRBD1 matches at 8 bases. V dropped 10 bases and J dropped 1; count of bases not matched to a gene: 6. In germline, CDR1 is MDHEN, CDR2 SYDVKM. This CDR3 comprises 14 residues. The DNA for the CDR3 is TGTGCCACCCAACAGGGGGGATCTGGAAACACCATATATTTT. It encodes CATQQGGSGNTIYF.

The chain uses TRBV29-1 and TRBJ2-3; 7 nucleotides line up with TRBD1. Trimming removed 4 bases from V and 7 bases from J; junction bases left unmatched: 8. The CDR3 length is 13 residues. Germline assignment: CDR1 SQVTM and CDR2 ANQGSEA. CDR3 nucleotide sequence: TGCAGCGTTGGAGAGGGACAGCCCTATACGCAGTATTTT. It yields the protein CSVGEGQPYTQYF.

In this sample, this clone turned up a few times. The CDR3 here is CASSSGDYGYTF. The DNA for the CDR3 is TGCGCCAGCAGCTCCGGGGACTATGGCTACACCTTC. The J gene is TRBJ1-2, the V gene TRBV5-1; D ambiguous. V was trimmed by 3 bases and J by 3 bases, leaving 6 bases between them. CDR1 and CDR2 (germline): SGHRS, YFSETQ. The CDR3 runs 12 residues. The complete variable domain, with remaining parts taken from reference TRBV5-1 and TRBJ1-2, reads KAGVTQTPRYLIKTRGQQVTLSCSPISGHRSVSWYQQTPGQGLQFLFEYFSETQRNKGNFPGRFSGRQFSNSRSEMNVSTLELGDSALYLCASSSGDYGYTFGSGTRLTVV.

CDR3 protein: CASSPRVSGANVLTF. The CDR3 nucleotides read TGCGCCAGCAGCCCCCGAGTCTCTGGGGCCAACGTCCTGACTTTC. The chain couples TRBV4-1 to TRBJ2-6; D gene ambiguous. Germline lookup yields CDR1 MGHRA and CDR2 YSYEKL. The V gene lost 4 bases and the J gene lost 0 bases, with 7 bases spanning the gap. The CDR3 has 15 residues.

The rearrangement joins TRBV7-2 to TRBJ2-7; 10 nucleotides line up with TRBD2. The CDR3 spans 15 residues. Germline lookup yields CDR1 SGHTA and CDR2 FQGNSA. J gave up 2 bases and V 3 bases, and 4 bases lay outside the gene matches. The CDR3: CASSFLAGAPYEQYV. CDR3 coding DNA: TGTGCCAGCAGCTTTCTAGCGGGGGCCCCCTACGAGCAGTACGTC.

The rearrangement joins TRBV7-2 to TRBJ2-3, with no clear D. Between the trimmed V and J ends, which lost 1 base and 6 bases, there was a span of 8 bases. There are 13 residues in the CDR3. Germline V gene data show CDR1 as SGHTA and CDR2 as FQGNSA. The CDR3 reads CASSLDVRDTQYF. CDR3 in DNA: TGTGCCAGCAGCTTAGACGTCCGGGATACGCAGTATTTT.

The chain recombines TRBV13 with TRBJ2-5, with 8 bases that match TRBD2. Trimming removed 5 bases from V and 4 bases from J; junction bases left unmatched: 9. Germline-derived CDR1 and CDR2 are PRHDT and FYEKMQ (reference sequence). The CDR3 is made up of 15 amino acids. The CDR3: CASSTNPGGRETQYF. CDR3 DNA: TGTGCCAGCAGCACAAATCCGGGGGGGAGAGAGACCCAGTACTTC.

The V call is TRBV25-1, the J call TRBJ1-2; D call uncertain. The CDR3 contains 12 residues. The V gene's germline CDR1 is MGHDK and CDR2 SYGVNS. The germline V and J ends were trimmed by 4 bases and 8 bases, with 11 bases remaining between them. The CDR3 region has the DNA TGTGCCAGCAGTGTGGGAGCAGGAGGCTACACCTTC. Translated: CASSVGAGGYTF.

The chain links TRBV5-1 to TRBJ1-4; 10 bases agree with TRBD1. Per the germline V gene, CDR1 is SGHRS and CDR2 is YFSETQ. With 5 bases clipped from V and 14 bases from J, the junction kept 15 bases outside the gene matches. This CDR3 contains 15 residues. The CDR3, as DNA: TGCGCCAGCAGTCCCGGGACAGGGGAGGTGTTTCGGCTGTTTTTT. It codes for CASSPGTGEVFRLFF. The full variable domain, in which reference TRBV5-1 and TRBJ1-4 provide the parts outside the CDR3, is KAGVTQTPRYLIKTRGQQVTLSCSPISGHRSVSWYQQTPGQGLQFLFEYFSETQRNKGNFPGRFSGRQFSNSRSEMNVSTLELGDSALYLCASSPGTGEVFRLFFGSGTQLSVL.

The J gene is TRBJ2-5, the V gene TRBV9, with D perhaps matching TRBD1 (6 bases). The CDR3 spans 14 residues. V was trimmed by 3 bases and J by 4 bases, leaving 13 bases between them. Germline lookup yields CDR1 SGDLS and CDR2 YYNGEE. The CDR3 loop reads CASSGQGNGETQYF. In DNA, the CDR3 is TGTGCCAGCAGCGGTCAGGGGAATGGAGAGACCCAGTACTTC. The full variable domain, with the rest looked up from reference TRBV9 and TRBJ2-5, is DSGVTQTPKHLITATGQRVTLRCSPRSGDLSVYWYQQSLDQGLQFLIQYYNGEERAKGNILERFSAQQFPDLHSELNLSSLELGDSALYFCASSGQGNGETQYFGPGTRLLVL.

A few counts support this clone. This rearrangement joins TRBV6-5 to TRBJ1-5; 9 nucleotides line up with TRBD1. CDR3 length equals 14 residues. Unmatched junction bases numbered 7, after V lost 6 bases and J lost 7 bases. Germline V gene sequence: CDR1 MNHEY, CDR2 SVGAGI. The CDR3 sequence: CASRRWTGDQPQHF. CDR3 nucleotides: TGTGCCAGCAGGCGATGGACAGGGGACCAGCCCCAGCATTTT.

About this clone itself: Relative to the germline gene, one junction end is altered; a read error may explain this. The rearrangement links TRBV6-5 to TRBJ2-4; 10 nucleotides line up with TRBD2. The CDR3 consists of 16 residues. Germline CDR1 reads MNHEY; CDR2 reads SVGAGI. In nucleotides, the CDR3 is TGTGCCAGCAGTTACTCCAGGGCTAGCGGGGGAGGCCTAATAGTATTC. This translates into CASSYSRASGGGLIVF.